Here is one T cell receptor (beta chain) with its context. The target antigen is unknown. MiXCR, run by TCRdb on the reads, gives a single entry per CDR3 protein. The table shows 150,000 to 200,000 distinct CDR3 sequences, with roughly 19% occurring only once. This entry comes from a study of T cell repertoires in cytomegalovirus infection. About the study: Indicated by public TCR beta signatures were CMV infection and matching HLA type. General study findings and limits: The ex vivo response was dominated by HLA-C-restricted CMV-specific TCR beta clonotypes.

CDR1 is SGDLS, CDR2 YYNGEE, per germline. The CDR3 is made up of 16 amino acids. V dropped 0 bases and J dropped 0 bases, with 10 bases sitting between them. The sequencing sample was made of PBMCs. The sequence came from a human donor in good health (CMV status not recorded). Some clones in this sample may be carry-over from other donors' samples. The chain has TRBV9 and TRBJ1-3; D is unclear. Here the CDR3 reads CASSVVGAVSGNTIYF. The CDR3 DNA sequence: TGTGCCAGCAGCGTAGTGGGAGCTGTCTCTGGAAACACCATATATTTT.